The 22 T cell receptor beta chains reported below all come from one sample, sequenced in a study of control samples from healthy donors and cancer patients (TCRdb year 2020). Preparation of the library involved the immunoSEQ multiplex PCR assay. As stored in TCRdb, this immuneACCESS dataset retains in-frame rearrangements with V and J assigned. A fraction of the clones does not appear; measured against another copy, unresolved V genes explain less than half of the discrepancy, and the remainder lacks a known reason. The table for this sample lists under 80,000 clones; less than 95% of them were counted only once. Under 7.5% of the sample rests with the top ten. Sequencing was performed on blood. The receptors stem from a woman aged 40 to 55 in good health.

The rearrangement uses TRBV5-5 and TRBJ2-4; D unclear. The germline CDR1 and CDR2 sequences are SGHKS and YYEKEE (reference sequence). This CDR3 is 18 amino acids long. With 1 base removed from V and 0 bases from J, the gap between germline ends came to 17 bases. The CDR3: CASSLQPLNTVAKNIQYF. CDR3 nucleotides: TGTGCCAGCAGCTTGCAACCCTTAAACACTGTAGCCAAAAACATTCAGTACTTC. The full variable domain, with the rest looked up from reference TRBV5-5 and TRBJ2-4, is DAGVTQSPTHLIKTRGQQVTLRCSPISGHKSVSWYQQVLGQGPQFIFQYYEKEERGRGNFPDRFSARQFPNYSSELNVNALLLGDSALYLCASSLQPLNTVAKNIQYFGAGTRLSVL.

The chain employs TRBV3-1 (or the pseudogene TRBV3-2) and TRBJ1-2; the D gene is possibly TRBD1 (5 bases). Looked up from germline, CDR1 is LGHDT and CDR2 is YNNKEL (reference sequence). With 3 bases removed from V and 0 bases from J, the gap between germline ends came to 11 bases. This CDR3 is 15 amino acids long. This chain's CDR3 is CASSHMGGANYGYTF. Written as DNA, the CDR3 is TGTGCCAGCAGCCACATGGGGGGAGCTAACTATGGCTACACCTTC.

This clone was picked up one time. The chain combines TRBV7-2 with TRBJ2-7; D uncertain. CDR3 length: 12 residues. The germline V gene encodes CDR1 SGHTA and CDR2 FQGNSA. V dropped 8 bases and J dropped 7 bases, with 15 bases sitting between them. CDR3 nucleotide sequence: TGTGCCAGCGGCGATGCCCCACGGGAGCAGTACTTC. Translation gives CASGDAPREQYF.

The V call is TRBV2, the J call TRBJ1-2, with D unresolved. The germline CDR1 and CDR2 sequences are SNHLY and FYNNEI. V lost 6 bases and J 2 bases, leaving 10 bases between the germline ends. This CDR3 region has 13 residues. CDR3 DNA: TGTGCCAGCAGGGGCAGCTCAAACTATGGCTACACCTTC. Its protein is CASRGSSNYGYTF.

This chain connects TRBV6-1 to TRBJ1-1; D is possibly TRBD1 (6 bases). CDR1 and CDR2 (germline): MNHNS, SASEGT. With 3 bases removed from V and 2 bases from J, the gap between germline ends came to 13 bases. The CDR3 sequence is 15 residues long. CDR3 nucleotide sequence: TGTGCCAGCAGTGAGGTTTCAGGGGCTAACACTGAAGCTTTCTTT. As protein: CASSEVSGANTEAFF.

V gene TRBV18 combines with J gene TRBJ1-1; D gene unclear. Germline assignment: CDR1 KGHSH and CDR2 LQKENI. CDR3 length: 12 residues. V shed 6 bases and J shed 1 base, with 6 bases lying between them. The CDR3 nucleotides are TGTGCCAGCTCGATTGGGAACACTGAAGCTTTCTTT. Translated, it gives CASSIGNTEAFF.

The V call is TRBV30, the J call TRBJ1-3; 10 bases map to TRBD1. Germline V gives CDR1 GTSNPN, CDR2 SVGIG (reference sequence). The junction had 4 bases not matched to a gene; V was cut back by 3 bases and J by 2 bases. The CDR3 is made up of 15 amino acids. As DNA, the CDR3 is TGTGCCTGGAGACAGACAGGGGGCGCTGGAAACACCATATATTTT. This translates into CAWRQTGGAGNTIYF.

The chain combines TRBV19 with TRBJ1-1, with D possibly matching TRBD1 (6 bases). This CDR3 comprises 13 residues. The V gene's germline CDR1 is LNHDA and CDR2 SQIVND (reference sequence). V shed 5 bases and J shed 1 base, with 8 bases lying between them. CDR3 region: CASSATGNTEAFF. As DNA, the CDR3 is TGTGCCAGTAGTGCGACAGGGAACACTGAAGCTTTCTTT.

The CDR3 here is CASSNGGPTNNEQFF. The CDR3 region has the DNA TGCGCCAGCAGCAATGGGGGGCCGACAAACAATGAGCAGTTCTTC. V and J are TRBV5-1 and TRBJ2-1; the D call may be TRBD1 or TRBD2 (6 bases each). This CDR3 comprises 15 residues. The V end was cut by 4 bases, the J end by 5 bases, with 16 bases between. Germline assignment: CDR1 SGHRS and CDR2 YFSETQ.

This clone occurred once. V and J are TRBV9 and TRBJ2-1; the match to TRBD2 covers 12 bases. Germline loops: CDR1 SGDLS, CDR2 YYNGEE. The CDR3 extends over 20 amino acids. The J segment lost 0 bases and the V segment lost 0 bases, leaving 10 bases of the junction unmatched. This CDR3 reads CASSVVGLAGPPSSYNEQFF. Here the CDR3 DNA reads TGTGCCAGCAGCGTAGTAGGACTAGCGGGGCCCCCGAGCTCCTACAATGAGCAGTTCTTC.

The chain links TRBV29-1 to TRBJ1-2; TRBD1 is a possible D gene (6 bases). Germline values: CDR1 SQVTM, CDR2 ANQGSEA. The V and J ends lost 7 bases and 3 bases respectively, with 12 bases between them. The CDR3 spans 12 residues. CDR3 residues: CSAGGPDYGYTF. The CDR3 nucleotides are TGCAGCGCTGGGGGGCCAGACTATGGCTACACCTTC.

In nucleotides, the CDR3 is TGTGCCAGCAGCCGTTTGGTGGGGGGTTTTCGGACAGATACGCAGTATTTT. This translates into CASSRLVGGFRTDTQYF. The rearrangement links TRBV9 to TRBJ2-3; D possibly corresponds to TRBD2 (6 bases). This CDR3 contains 17 residues. CDR1 is SGDLS, CDR2 YYNGEE, per germline. V dropped 4 bases and J dropped 3 bases, with 21 bases sitting between them.

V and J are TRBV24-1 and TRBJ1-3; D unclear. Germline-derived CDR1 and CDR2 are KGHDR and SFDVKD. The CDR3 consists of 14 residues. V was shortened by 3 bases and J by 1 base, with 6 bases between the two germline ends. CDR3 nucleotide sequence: TGTGCCACCAGTGATACTGGGTCTGGAAACACCATATATTTT. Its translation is CATSDTGSGNTIYF.

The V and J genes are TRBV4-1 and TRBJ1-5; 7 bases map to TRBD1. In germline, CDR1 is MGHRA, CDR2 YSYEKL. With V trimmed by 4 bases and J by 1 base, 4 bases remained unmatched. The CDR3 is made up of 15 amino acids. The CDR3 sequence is CASSLSRGSNQPQHF. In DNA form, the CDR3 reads TGCGCCAGCAGCCTCTCCAGGGGGAGCAATCAGCCCCAGCATTTT.

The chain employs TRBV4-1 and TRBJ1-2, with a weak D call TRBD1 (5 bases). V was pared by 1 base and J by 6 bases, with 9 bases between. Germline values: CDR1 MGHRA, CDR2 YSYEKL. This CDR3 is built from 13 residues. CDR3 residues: CASSQAGFDGYTF. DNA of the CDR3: TGCGCCAGCAGCCAAGCAGGGTTCGATGGCTACACCTTC.

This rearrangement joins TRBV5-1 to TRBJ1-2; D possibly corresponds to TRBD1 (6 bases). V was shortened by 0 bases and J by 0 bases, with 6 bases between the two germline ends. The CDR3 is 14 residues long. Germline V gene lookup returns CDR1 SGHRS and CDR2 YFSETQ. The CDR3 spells CASSLGTANYGYTF. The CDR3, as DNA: TGCGCCAGCAGCTTGGGGACAGCTAACTATGGCTACACCTTC.

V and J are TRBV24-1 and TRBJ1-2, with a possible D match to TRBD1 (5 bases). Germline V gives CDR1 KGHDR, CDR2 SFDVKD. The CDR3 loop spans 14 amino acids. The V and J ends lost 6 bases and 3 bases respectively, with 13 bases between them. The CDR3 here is CATSPAGLDYGYTF. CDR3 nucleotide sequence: TGTGCCACCAGTCCGGCAGGGCTGGACTATGGCTACACCTTC.

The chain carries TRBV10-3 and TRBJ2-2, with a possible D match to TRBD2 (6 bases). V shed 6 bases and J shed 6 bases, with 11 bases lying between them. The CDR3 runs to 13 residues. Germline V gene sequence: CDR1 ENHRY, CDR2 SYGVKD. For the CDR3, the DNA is TGTGCCATCAGGGGACTCCCCCCCGGGGAGCTGTTTTTT. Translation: CAIRGLPPGELFF.

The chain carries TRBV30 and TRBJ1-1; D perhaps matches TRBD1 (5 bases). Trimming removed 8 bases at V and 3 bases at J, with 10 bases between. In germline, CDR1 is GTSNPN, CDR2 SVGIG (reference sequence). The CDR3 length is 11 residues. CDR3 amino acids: CASGGDTEAFF. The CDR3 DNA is TGTGCCAGCGGGGGGGACACTGAAGCTTTCTTT. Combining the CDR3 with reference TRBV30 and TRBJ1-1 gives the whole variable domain SQTIHQWPATLVQPVGSPLSLECTVEGTSNPNLYWYRQAAGRGLQLLFYSVGIGQISSEVPQNLSASRPQDRQFILSSKKLLLSDSGFYLCASGGDTEAFFGQGTRLTVV.

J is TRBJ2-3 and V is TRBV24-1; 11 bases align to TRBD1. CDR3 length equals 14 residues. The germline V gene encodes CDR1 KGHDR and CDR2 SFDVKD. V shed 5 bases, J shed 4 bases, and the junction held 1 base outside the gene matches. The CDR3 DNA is TGTGCCACCAGTGGGACAGGGGGCCCAGATACGCAGTATTTT. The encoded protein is CATSGTGGPDTQYF.

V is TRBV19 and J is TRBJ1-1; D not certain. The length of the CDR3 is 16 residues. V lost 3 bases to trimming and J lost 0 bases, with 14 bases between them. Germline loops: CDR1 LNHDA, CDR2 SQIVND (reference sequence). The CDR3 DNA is TGTGCCAGTAGTATCGGCTTCCGAGGGATGAACACTGAAGCTTTCTTT. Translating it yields CASSIGFRGMNTEAFF.

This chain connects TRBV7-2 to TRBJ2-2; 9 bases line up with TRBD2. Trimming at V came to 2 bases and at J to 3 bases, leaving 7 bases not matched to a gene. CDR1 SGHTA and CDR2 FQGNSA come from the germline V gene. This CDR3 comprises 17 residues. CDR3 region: CASSLNGGGADTGELFF. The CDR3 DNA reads TGTGCCAGCAGCTTAAATGGCGGGGGGGCCGACACCGGGGAGCTGTTTTTT.